These 23 T cell receptor beta chains were all obtained from the same sample, sequenced in a study of T-cell reconstitution after alpha-beta-depleted transplantation in children. As it was prepared, the TCRbeta library received unique molecular identifiers. From the PCR reads, TCRdb called clonotypes with MiXCR, one entry per CDR3 protein. This table has around 410,000 distinct CDR3 sequences, 9.5% to 13% appearing once. The source material was PBMCs from the stem cell graft donor, sampled from the stem cell graft. The origin of the receptors is a human donor who donated a stem cell graft to a child with acute myeloid leukemia.

J is TRBJ1-1 and V is TRBV5-1; 9 bases fit TRBD1. Trimming cost V 0 bases and J 12 bases; bases outside gene matches: 9. Germline V CDR1 and CDR2: SGHRS, YFSETQ. CDR3 length: 14 residues. CDR3 residues: CASSLGVVGTGPFF. The CDR3 DNA sequence: TGCGCCAGCAGCTTGGGGGTTGTTGGGACAGGGCCTTTCTTT.

This clonotype was detected only a few times. V gene TRBV20-1 combines with J gene TRBJ2-3, with D perhaps matching TRBD1 or TRBD2 (5 bases each). The CDR3 has 13 residues. Deletions cut 2 bases from V and 2 bases from J, with 8 bases between. Germline V CDR1 and CDR2: DFQATT, SNEGSKA (reference sequence). CDR3 loop: CSARRDLTDTQYF. The CDR3 DNA sequence: TGCAGTGCTAGACGGGACCTCACAGATACGCAGTATTTT.

This clonotype showed up many times. The rearrangement links TRBV14 to TRBJ2-1; the D call may be TRBD1 or TRBD2 (5 bases each). The CDR3 contains 14 residues. V lost 4 bases and J 6 bases, leaving 13 bases between the germline ends. Germline V gene data show CDR1 as SGHDN and CDR2 as FVKESK. The CDR3 here is CASSLSWDVNEQFF. Written as DNA, the CDR3 is TGTGCCAGCAGCCTAAGCTGGGACGTCAATGAGCAGTTCTTC.

This clonotype came up a few times. The chain uses TRBV27 and TRBJ2-1; D not resolved. The CDR3 extends over 17 amino acids. Per germline, CDR1 MNHEY and CDR2 SMNVEV (reference sequence). With 4 bases removed from V and 4 bases from J, the gap between germline ends came to 20 bases. CDR3 nucleotide sequence: TGTGCCAGCAGTTCCTCCCCCTTTCTCGCCATTTACAATGAGCAGTTCTTC. Translated: CASSSSPFLAIYNEQFF.

This clonotype has only a few counts. The rearrangement joins TRBV2 to TRBJ1-2, with 8 bases that match TRBD1. The germline gives CDR1 SNHLY, CDR2 FYNNEI. Trimming at V came to 8 bases and at J to 4 bases, leaving 0 bases not matched to a gene. This CDR3 comprises 11 residues. As DNA, the CDR3 is TGTGCCAGCGGGACAGGCTATGGCTACACCTTC. Its translation is CASGTGYGYTF.

The J gene is TRBJ2-7, the V gene TRBV4-1; 10 bases agree with TRBD1. Germline CDR1 reads MGHRA; CDR2 reads YSYEKL. The CDR3 has 18 residues. The ends lost 1 base at V and 3 bases at J; junction bases unmatched: 12. DNA for the CDR3: TGCGCCAGCAGCCAAGCCCTCCCCGGGACAGGGGTAAACTACGAGCAGTACTTC. Protein product: CASSQALPGTGVNYEQYF.

This clonotype has a handful of counts. V gene TRBV30 combines with J gene TRBJ2-1; no firm D call. The V end was cut by 1 base, the J end by 5 bases, with 12 bases between. The CDR3 is 14 residues long. Germline V gene lookup returns CDR1 GTSNPN and CDR2 SVGIG (reference sequence). In nucleotides, the CDR3 is TGTGCCTGGAGTGACGGCGTGTACCACAATGAGCAGTTCTTC. The encoded protein is CAWSDGVYHNEQFF.

This clonotype came up a few times. The chain joins TRBV5-1 to TRBJ2-3; 13 positions agree with TRBD2. After removal of 3 bases from V and 2 bases from J, the junction contained 3 bases not matched to a gene. CDR1 is SGHRS, CDR2 YFSETQ, per germline. The CDR3 consists of 16 residues. The CDR3 DNA reads as TGCGCCAGCAGCTCGGGACTAGCGGGGATCACAGATACGCAGTATTTT. Translated, it gives CASSSGLAGITDTQYF. The full variable domain, in which reference TRBV5-1 and TRBJ2-3 provide the parts outside the CDR3, is KAGVTQTPRYLIKTRGQQVTLSCSPISGHRSVSWYQQTPGQGLQFLFEYFSETQRNKGNFPGRFSGRQFSNSRSEMNVSTLELGDSALYLCASSSGLAGITDTQYFGPGTRLTVL.

The rearrangement uses TRBV7-9 and TRBJ2-2; D is unresolved. The CDR3 has 14 residues. The V and J ends lost 1 base and 4 bases respectively, with 7 bases between them. Per the germline V gene, CDR1 is SEHNR and CDR2 is FQNEAQ (reference sequence). The CDR3 DNA sequence: TGTGCCAGCAGCTTAGTTGAGTTCACCGGGGAGCTGTTTTTT. This gives the protein CASSLVEFTGELFF.

The chain couples TRBV5-1 to TRBJ2-2; D assignment may be TRBD1 or TRBD2 (5 bases each). This CDR3 contains 15 residues. Trimming left V 5 bases short and J 1 base short, with 12 bases between. Germline V gene sequence: CDR1 SGHRS, CDR2 YFSETQ. CDR3 sequence reads: CASSSGALNTGELFF. The CDR3 nucleotides read TGCGCCAGCAGTTCCGGGGCACTGAACACCGGGGAGCTGTTTTTT.

This clonotype was picked up many times. This chain uses TRBV4-2 with TRBJ2-7; D unresolved. The V end lost 0 bases, the J end lost 3 bases, and 9 bases lay between the germline ends. This CDR3 contains 14 residues. Germline CDR1 and CDR2: LGHNA and YNFKEQ. The CDR3 protein is CASSQDRSVYEQYF. The CDR3, as DNA: TGTGCCAGCAGCCAAGACAGGTCGGTCTACGAGCAGTACTTC.

This chain joins TRBV5-5 and TRBJ2-5; 9 bases are shared with TRBD2. The germline gives CDR1 SGHKS, CDR2 YYEKEE (reference sequence). CDR3 size: 16 residues. Trimming at V came to 0 bases and at J to 0 bases, leaving 3 bases not matched to a gene. The CDR3 loop reads CASSLVRGGDQETQYF. DNA of the CDR3: TGTGCCAGCAGCTTGGTTCGCGGGGGGGACCAAGAGACCCAGTACTTC.

This clonotype was seen more than once but under ten times. The chain combines TRBV29-1 with TRBJ2-5, with 8 bases aligning to TRBD1. CDR3 length: 17 residues. Looked up from germline, CDR1 is SQVTM and CDR2 is ANQGSEA. J lost 0 bases, V lost 2 bases, and 11 bases had no gene match. The CDR3 sequence is CSVERVGTGGYQETQYF. In DNA form, the CDR3 reads TGCAGCGTTGAAAGGGTTGGCACAGGGGGATACCAAGAGACCCAGTACTTC.

This clonotype was seen repeatedly, ten times or more. The chain combines TRBV28 with TRBJ2-1; D may be TRBD1 or TRBD2 (5 bases each). Deletions cut 4 bases from V and 4 bases from J, with 8 bases between. Germline V gene data show CDR1 as MDHEN and CDR2 as SYDVKM. The CDR3 consists of 13 residues. The CDR3 sequence is CASSYEGYNEQFF. As DNA, the CDR3 is TGTGCCAGCAGTTATGAGGGGTACAATGAGCAGTTCTTC.

This clonotype has a handful of counts. V and J are TRBV20-1 and TRBJ2-5; 9 bases are a match to TRBD2. This CDR3 has 19 amino acids. Germline lookup yields CDR1 DFQATT and CDR2 SNEGSKA (reference sequence). The V and J ends lost 0 bases and 5 bases, in that order; junction bases with no gene match: 19. The CDR3 sequence: CSARDVRRAGGRGDETQYF. CDR3 in DNA: TGCAGTGCTAGAGATGTTCGACGAGCGGGGGGCCGAGGGGATGAGACCCAGTACTTC.

The chain has TRBV29-1 and TRBJ2-1, with TRBD2 identical over 11 bases. Germline V lookup: CDR1 SQVTM, CDR2 ANQGSEA. Germline trimming cut 6 bases from V and 4 bases from J; bases unmatched to any gene: 5. This CDR3 has 14 residues. CDR3 DNA: TGCAGCGTGGACGGGACTAGCGGTTACAATGAGCAGTTCTTC. Translation: CSVDGTSGYNEQFF.

This clonotype came up a few times. The genes are TRBV5-1 and TRBJ1-1; 7 nucleotides agree with TRBD1. The CDR3 extends over 15 amino acids. The germline V gene encodes CDR1 SGHRS and CDR2 YFSETQ. The J segment lost 2 bases and the V segment lost 4 bases, leaving 8 bases of the junction unmatched. DNA for the CDR3: TGCGCCAGCAGCCCCCGCCGGGACAGCAACACTGAAGCTTTCTTT. Its translation is CASSPRRDSNTEAFF.

The chain links TRBV25-1 to TRBJ2-3, with 14 bases fitting TRBD2. After removal of 4 bases from V and 10 bases from J, the junction contained 1 base not matched to a gene. Germline CDR1 is MGHDK and CDR2 is SYGVNS. The CDR3 runs to 13 residues. The CDR3: CASSGLAGGAQYF. CDR3 nucleotides: TGTGCCAGCAGTGGACTAGCGGGGGGGGCGCAGTATTTT. Full variable domain (remainder filled in from reference TRBV25-1 and TRBJ2-3): EADIYQTPRYLVIGTGKKITLECSQTMGHDKMYWYQQDPGMELHLIHYSYGVNSTEKGDLSSESTVSRIRTEHFPLTLESARPSHTSQYLCASSGLAGGAQYFGPGTRLTVL.

V usage is TRBV2 and J usage is TRBJ1-5; no definite D call. The V end lost 7 bases, the J end lost 3 bases, and 7 bases lay between the germline ends. The CDR3 runs to 12 residues. The germline V gene encodes CDR1 SNHLY and CDR2 FYNNEI. CDR3 in DNA: TGTGCCAGCAAAGGTACCAATCAGCCCCAGCATTTT. Its protein product is CASKGTNQPQHF.

This clonotype was counted many times. The J gene is TRBJ2-1, the V gene TRBV5-1; 7 nucleotides match TRBD2. This CDR3 has 15 residues. The germline gives CDR1 SGHRS, CDR2 YFSETQ. V was pared by 3 bases and J by 0 bases, with 3 bases of the junction left unmatched. This CDR3 is CASSSSSGSYNEQFF. DNA for the CDR3: TGCGCCAGCAGCTCTTCTAGCGGCTCCTACAATGAGCAGTTCTTC.

The chain carries TRBV7-9 and TRBJ1-5; D not certain. The CDR3 contains 15 residues. V was pared by 3 bases and J by 5 bases, with 14 bases between. CDR1 and CDR2 from the germline V gene are SEHNR and FQNEAQ (reference sequence). The DNA for the CDR3 is TGTGCCAGCAGCTTGGGTTCTCAGGCCTATCAGCCCCAGCATTTT. Translating gives CASSLGSQAYQPQHF.

In this sample, this clonotype turned up a few times. The CDR3 spells CASSQGSAGRGGYTF. In DNA form, the CDR3 reads TGTGCCAGCAGCCAAGGGTCGGCAGGGAGAGGTGGCTACACCTTC. The J gene is TRBJ1-2, the V gene TRBV4-2; the D gene is possibly TRBD1 (5 bases). V lost 1 base to trimming and J lost 7 bases, with 16 bases between them. This CDR3 is 15 amino acids long. Germline CDR1 reads LGHNA; CDR2 reads YNFKEQ.

The V gene is TRBV20-1, the J gene TRBJ2-3; D unresolved. Per the germline V gene, CDR1 is DFQATT and CDR2 is SNEGSKA (reference sequence). The CDR3 totals 16 residues. Trimming took off 1 base at V and 0 bases at J, with 14 bases between the two ends. CDR3 nucleotide sequence: TGCAGTGCTAGAGGCCATCTTCCTTCTAGCACAGATACGCAGTATTTT. Encoded protein: CSARGHLPSSTDTQYF.